Sequencing of this T cell receptor beta chain was carried out in a study of response to subunit inactivated influenza vaccine. There are 14 residues in the CDR3. With 0 bases removed from V and 7 bases from J, the gap between germline ends came to 16 bases. Germline values: CDR1 SQVTM, CDR2 ANQGSEA. This clonotype was observed at least ten times. TCRdb used MiXCR to reprocess the RT-PCR reads, holding one entry per CDR3 protein. The sample carries under 200,000 distinct CDR3 sequences, around 12% recorded once. These same records also appear under a second study, on T cells expressing NK-cell markers. As that study records: 5'RACE template switching with UMIs generated TCR beta cDNA. Obtained from sorted CD3+CD56+NKG2C+, CD3+CD56+NKG2C- and CD3+CD56-NKG2C+ T cells were the TCR beta repertoires.

The clonotype comes from a man aged 50-59 years who received an inactivated influenza vaccine. The specimen was CD8+ T cells sorted from PBMCs, collected about 13 days after vaccination. This rearrangement joins TRBV29-1 to TRBJ2-7; D is tentatively TRBD1 or TRBD2 (6 bases each). The CDR3 DNA sequence: TGCAGCGTTGAAGATCGGAGGGGGGCGGGGGAGCAGTACTTC. The encoded protein is CSVEDRRGAGEQYF.